This T cell receptor beta chain was identified in a study of TIL therapy for anti-PD-1-resistant metastatic lung cancer. About the research overall: Progressing patients received lymphodepletion, expanded TIL infusion and IL-2.

This was the immunoSEQ v3 assay. The method was immunoSEQ multiplex PCR; TCRdb's version includes in-frame clones alone and lacks a portion of them. The sample carries about 53,000 clones, about 70% recorded once. The length of the CDR3 is 17 residues. Trimming stripped 0 bases from V and 6 bases from J, with 20 bases between. CDR1 is SGHRS, CDR2 YFSETQ, per germline. The time point denotes: pre-treatment sample, taken before nivolumab and TIL therapy. This chain links TRBV5-1 with TRBJ2-3, with D possibly matching TRBD1 (5 bases). This sample comprised blood, obtained at baseline. The receptor's source is a person aged 25 to 80 with non-small cell lung cancer. For the CDR3, the DNA is TGCGCCAGCAGCTTGGGGGCACAGGTCGGTAGGAAGGATACGCAGTATTTT. Translation gives CASSLGAQVGRKDTQYF.